This TCR beta chain was identified during a study of Tregs in tolerant kidney transplant recipients. As to this clone: The CDR3 end is not reached by the read, which stops 3 residues before it; the germline J gene fills it in.

V trimming: 4 bases; J trimming: 1 base; junction bases outside the gene matches: 6. Germline lookup yields CDR1 SGHRS and CDR2 YFSETQ. This CDR3 is 15 amino acids long. Mixed chimerism was transient after nonmyeloablative marrow transplants from related graft donors. Assay used: immunoSEQ multiplex PCR; TCRdb lists only in-frame clones, some missing. This listing includes about 5,300 clones. The receptor was derived from a human patient who received a combined kidney and bone marrow transplant. T cells may partly derive from the graft donor. Sample: CD4+ T cells from blood (PBMCs), taken around 14 months after the transplant. V usage is TRBV5-1 and J usage is TRBJ2-3, with 7 bases that match TRBD1. Partial CDR3 DNA: TGCGCCAGCAGCACGGGACAGACTCGCACAGATACG. This codes for CASSTGQTRTDT. The full CDR3 protein is CASSTGQTRTDTQYF.